One and the same sample provided the 28 T cell receptor beta chains below, sequenced in a study of shared clonotypes between healthy human individuals. Cells designated naive CD8 were CD45RO-negative and were positively selected for CCR7, with terminally differentiated effector memory CD45RA+ cells excluded. Profiled with immunoSEQ multiplex PCR; TCRdb holds only in-frame clones, not every one. The sample carries about 1.9 million clones, around 95% recorded once. The specimen sequenced was naive CD8+ T cells from PBMCs. The receptors originated from a man aged 18-30 years in good health. Some clones in this sample may be carry-over from other donors' samples.

The V and J genes are TRBV11-2 and TRBJ2-7; 10 bases match TRBD2. The V gene's germline CDR1 is SGHAT and CDR2 FQNNGV. The V gene end was trimmed by 8 bases and the J gene end by 6 bases; junction bases not matched to a gene: 16. CDR3 size: 16 residues. The CDR3 is CASVPRTSGIWGEQYF. The CDR3 nucleotides are TGTGCCAGCGTCCCCAGAACTAGCGGGATTTGGGGCGAGCAGTACTTC.

This clone has only a few counts. The chain links TRBV25-1 to TRBJ2-2; no definite D call. Germline-derived CDR1 and CDR2 are MGHDK and SYGVNS. The CDR3 length is 13 residues. Trimming removed 4 bases at V and 1 base at J, with 4 bases between. Here the CDR3 reads CASSVRNTGELFF. CDR3 coding DNA: TGTGCCAGCAGTGTCAGGAACACCGGGGAGCTGTTTTTT. Based on the CDR3 plus reference TRBV25-1 and TRBJ2-2, the full variable domain is EADIYQTPRYLVIGTGKKITLECSQTMGHDKMYWYQQDPGMELHLIHYSYGVNSTEKGDLSSESTVSRIRTEHFPLTLESARPSHTSQYLCASSVRNTGELFFGEGSRLTVL.

V usage is TRBV15 and J usage is TRBJ2-3; TRBD1 is a possible D gene (5 bases). V dropped 5 bases and J dropped 4 bases, with 10 bases sitting between them. CDR3 length equals 13 residues. CDR1 is LNHNV and CDR2 is YYDKDF in the germline V gene (reference sequence). The DNA for the CDR3 is TGTGCCACCAGCCGGACACGGTCAGATACGCAGTATTTT. The encoded protein is CATSRTRSDTQYF.

This clone occurred once. The rearrangement joins TRBV7-2 to TRBJ2-3, with D possibly called TRBD1 or TRBD2 (6 bases each). V shed 4 bases and J shed 6 bases, with 17 bases lying between them. The CDR3 extends over 15 amino acids. CDR1 is SGHTA and CDR2 is FQGNSA in the germline V gene. CDR3 amino acids: CASSSTGRKVDTQYF. CDR3 bases: TGTGCCAGCAGCTCAACAGGGAGGAAGGTGGATACGCAGTATTTT.

The chain carries TRBV7-6 and TRBJ2-2; TRBD2 matches at 8 bases. CDR1 is SGHVS, CDR2 FNYEAQ, per germline. Trimming at V came to 4 bases and at J to 1 base, leaving 8 bases not matched to a gene. The CDR3 spans 17 residues. The CDR3 nucleotides read TGTGCCAGCAGCTCTAGCTGGCTAGCGGGGAACACCGGGGAGCTGTTTTTT. It specifies CASSSSWLAGNTGELFF.

The genes are TRBV5-1 and TRBJ2-1, with a possible D match to TRBD2 (6 bases). Trimming left V 2 bases short and J 5 bases short, with 23 bases between. The CDR3 covers 18 residues. In germline, CDR1 is SGHRS, CDR2 YFSETQ. CDR3 DNA: TGCGCCAGCAGCTTTCGTCCACGGGAGAATTTTCGCGACAATGAGCAGTTCTTC. Translated, it gives CASSFRPRENFRDNEQFF.

In DNA, the CDR3 is TGCGCCAGCAGCCAAGGGGGCTCAAACACCGGGGAGCTGTTTTTT. Its protein product is CASSQGGSNTGELFF. V is TRBV4-1 and J is TRBJ2-2; possibly TRBD1 for D (5 bases). Trimming took 1 base from V and 2 from J, leaving 8 bases between them. The CDR3 covers 15 residues. Germline CDR1 reads MGHRA; CDR2 reads YSYEKL.

This chain links TRBV11-2 with TRBJ1-1; no definite D call. V lost 2 bases and J 1 base, leaving 11 bases between the germline ends. Looked up from germline, CDR1 is SGHAT and CDR2 is FQNNGV. The CDR3 extends over 15 amino acids. The DNA of the CDR3 is TGTGCCAGCAGCTTAATTAATACAGAGAACACTGAAGCTTTCTTT. Encoded protein: CASSLINTENTEAFF.

V gene TRBV4-2 combines with J gene TRBJ2-7; 14 nucleotides agree with TRBD2. Trimming removed 3 bases from V and 4 bases from J; junction bases left unmatched: 5. This CDR3 has 16 amino acids. Germline V lookup: CDR1 LGHNA, CDR2 YNFKEQ. The CDR3 region is CASSQGLAGVTYEQYF. CDR3 bases: TGTGCCAGCAGCCAGGGACTAGCGGGAGTGACGTACGAGCAGTACTTC.

This clone occurred a few times. The V call is TRBV12-5, the J call TRBJ2-7; no reliable D call. Trimming removed 6 bases from V and 6 bases from J, with 12 bases in between. From germline, CDR1 is LGHNT and CDR2 FRNRAP. There are 12 residues in the CDR3. The CDR3 DNA is TGTGCTAGTGGGCCCAGTTCATCCGAGCAGTACTTC. Its translation: CASGPSSSEQYF.

The chain is built from TRBV28 and TRBJ1-3; D is possibly TRBD1 (6 bases). CDR1 and CDR2 from the germline V gene are MDHEN and SYDVKM. The CDR3 sequence is 15 residues long. The V and J ends lost 6 bases and 2 bases respectively, with 14 bases between them. The CDR3 bases are TGTGCCAGCAGCCCACCGGGACAAACTGGAAACACCATATATTTT. Translated, it gives CASSPPGQTGNTIYF.

The chain couples TRBV9 to TRBJ2-2; 8 bases fit TRBD2. The CDR3 runs 16 residues. Per the germline V gene, CDR1 is SGDLS and CDR2 is YYNGEE. V was pared by 6 bases and J by 5 bases, with 12 bases of the junction left unmatched. The CDR3, as DNA: TGTGCCAGCACTCCGGGTGCGGGAGGCGTAACCGGGGAGCTGTTTTTT. This translates into CASTPGAGGVTGELFF.

This chain uses TRBV6-1 with TRBJ1-5; D is unresolved. Germline CDR1 is MNHNS and CDR2 is SASEGT. V was cut by 7 bases and J by 1 base, with 11 bases left in between. The CDR3 is made up of 14 amino acids. CDR3 residues: CASTDQVSNQPQHF. The CDR3 DNA is TGTGCCAGCACCGACCAGGTGAGCAATCAGCCCCAGCATTTT.

CDR3 sequence (DNA): TGTGCCATCAGTGAATTCAGGGTAGAGGGCTATGGCTACACCTTC. Translated, it gives CAISEFRVEGYGYTF. The V gene is TRBV10-3, the J gene TRBJ1-2; TRBD1 is a possible D gene (5 bases). The V gene's germline CDR1 is ENHRY and CDR2 SYGVKD. CDR3 size: 15 residues. V dropped 3 bases and J dropped 4 bases, with 15 bases sitting between them.

The chain combines TRBV9 with TRBJ2-1; 9 bases agree with TRBD2. This CDR3 spans 15 amino acids. V trimming: 3 bases; J trimming: 5 bases; junction bases outside the gene matches: 6. Germline values: CDR1 SGDLS, CDR2 YYNGEE. In DNA form, the CDR3 reads TGTGCCAGCAGCGCCCGACTAGCGGAGGACAATGAGCAGTTCTTC. Protein: CASSARLAEDNEQFF.

About this clone itself: Other DNA sequences in the sample encode the same CDR3. The chain is built from TRBV27 and TRBJ2-1; 9 nucleotides align to TRBD1. J gave up 8 bases and V 3 bases, and 5 bases lay outside the gene matches. The length of the CDR3 is 14 residues. Per germline, CDR1 MNHEY and CDR2 SMNVEV (reference sequence). This chain's CDR3 is CASSLGQGADEQFF. The DNA of the CDR3 is TGTGCCAGCAGTTTGGGACAGGGTGCAGATGAGCAGTTCTTC.

The gene calls are TRBV28 and TRBJ1-2, with D perhaps TRBD1 (5 bases). Germline V gene lookup returns CDR1 MDHEN and CDR2 SYDVKM. This CDR3 contains 19 residues. V dropped 4 bases and J dropped 1 base, with 25 bases sitting between them. The CDR3 nucleotides read TGTGCCAGCAGTTCCTCGGACATGGGACCTCCCCCCTTTAACTATGGCTACACCTTC. This encodes CASSSSDMGPPPFNYGYTF.

The chain is built from TRBV7-2 and TRBJ2-7; 9 bases agree with TRBD1. Trimming took 3 bases from V and 3 from J; bases not matched to a gene: 6. CDR1 and CDR2 (germline): SGHTA, FQGNSA. The CDR3 extends over 15 amino acids. The CDR3 sequence: CASSFLTGGRYEQYF. The CDR3 coding sequence is TGTGCCAGCAGCTTCCTGACAGGGGGACGCTACGAGCAGTACTTC.

This chain uses TRBV11-2 with TRBJ1-2, with D possibly being TRBD1 (5 bases). This CDR3 is built from 13 residues. The V end was cut by 3 bases, the J end by 4 bases, with 9 bases between. Germline V gene sequence: CDR1 SGHAT, CDR2 FQNNGV. Here the CDR3 DNA reads TGTGCCAGCAGCTTTGGGGGTTCCTATGGCTACACCTTC. Its protein product is CASSFGGSYGYTF.

The chain links TRBV5-6 to TRBJ2-2, with D possibly being TRBD1 (6 bases). The V and J ends lost 0 bases and 6 bases respectively, with 18 bases between them. There are 17 residues in the CDR3. Germline CDR1 and CDR2: SGHDT and YYEEEE. The CDR3 DNA is TGTGCCAGCAGCTTGGAGAAGTGGCAGGGGACGGCCGGGGAGCTGTTTTTT. This encodes CASSLEKWQGTAGELFF.

J is TRBJ2-1 and V is TRBV25-1; no firm D call. The ends were cut back, 1 base at V and 12 bases at J, with 13 bases in the middle. CDR1 is MGHDK, CDR2 SYGVNS, per germline. The CDR3 extends over 13 amino acids. The CDR3 DNA reads as TGTGCCAGCAGTGAATGGGCACTGCCGGTGCAGTTCTTC. The encoded protein is CASSEWALPVQFF.

This clone was found once. The chain couples TRBV27 to TRBJ1-1; D is unresolved. CDR1 and CDR2 from the germline V gene are MNHEY and SMNVEV (reference sequence). Trimming shortened V by 6 bases and J by 4 bases, and 12 bases separated the two germline ends. CDR3 size: 13 residues. The CDR3 reads CASSFESRTEAFF. In DNA form, the CDR3 reads TGTGCCAGCAGCTTCGAATCCCGCACTGAAGCTTTCTTT.

The chain employs TRBV5-6 and TRBJ2-5, with D possibly being TRBD2 (6 bases). With the DNA end fitting TRBJ2-7 better, the J assignment may be wrong. Germline V gene sequence: CDR1 SGHDT, CDR2 YYEEEE. The CDR3 contains 15 residues. The CDR3 loop is CASSLALGGYYEQYF. The CDR3 nucleotides read TGTGCCAGCAGCTTGGCCTTGGGAGGTTACTACGAGCAGTACTTC.

The chain recombines TRBV18 with TRBJ2-1; D could derive from TRBD1 or TRBD2 (5 bases each). The CDR3 consists of 15 residues. Germline CDR1 reads KGHSH; CDR2 reads LQKENI. The germline V and J ends were trimmed by 3 bases and 7 bases, with 16 bases remaining between them. For the CDR3, the DNA is TGTGCCAGCTCACCCTGGGACCTCAAGCGAAATGAGCAGTTCTTC. It is translated as CASSPWDLKRNEQFF. The complete variable domain, with remaining parts taken from reference TRBV18 and TRBJ2-1, reads NAGVMQNPRHLVRRRGQEARLRCSPMKGHSHVYWYRQLPEEGLKFMVYLQKENIIDESGMPKERFSAEFPKEGPSILRIQQVVRGDSAAYFCASSPWDLKRNEQFFGPGTRLTVL.

This clone has a handful of counts. V and J are TRBV27 and TRBJ1-2; D uncertain. CDR3 length: 12 residues. CDR1 is MNHEY and CDR2 is SMNVEV in the germline V gene (reference sequence). Trimming cost V 4 bases and J 7 bases, with 10 bases left between them. The CDR3 DNA follows: TGTGCCAGCAGTTCCTCGTCGGGTGGCTACACCTTC. Translation gives CASSSSSGGYTF.

This chain links TRBV9 with TRBJ1-2, with D possibly matching TRBD1 (5 bases). Germline loops: CDR1 SGDLS, CDR2 YYNGEE. This CDR3 has 12 amino acids. With 4 bases removed from V and 4 bases from J, the gap between germline ends came to 8 bases. CDR3 residues: CASSTGAYGYTF. CDR3 DNA sequence: TGTGCCAGCAGCACCGGGGCCTATGGCTACACCTTC. The full variable domain, rest sourced from reference TRBV9 and TRBJ1-2, is DSGVTQTPKHLITATGQRVTLRCSPRSGDLSVYWYQQSLDQGLQFLIQYYNGEERAKGNILERFSAQQFPDLHSELNLSSLELGDSALYFCASSTGAYGYTFGSGTRLTVV.

The gene calls are TRBV13 and TRBJ2-5; 7 positions agree with TRBD2. V lost 8 bases, J lost 5 bases, and 8 bases stayed unmatched. Germline-derived CDR1 and CDR2 are PRHDT and FYEKMQ (reference sequence). This CDR3 spans 13 amino acids. The CDR3 here is CASGLAAGETQYF. The CDR3 region has the DNA TGTGCCAGCGGTCTAGCGGCAGGGGAGACCCAGTACTTC.

The chain is built from TRBV5-6 and TRBJ2-1; 9 positions agree with TRBD2. Germline CDR1 and CDR2: SGHDT and YYEEEE. The V and J ends lost 6 bases and 7 bases, in that order; junction bases with no gene match: 8. The CDR3 runs to 14 residues. This CDR3 is CASTVGGRANEQFF. As DNA, the CDR3 is TGTGCCAGCACGGTGGGCGGGAGGGCGAATGAGCAGTTCTTC.